This note documents a single T cell receptor (beta chain) sequence. This entry belongs to a study of blood T cell repertoires in COVID-19. Whole-study context: From T cells, B-cell-depleted T cells, or PBMCs came the material, which was cDNA or gDNA.

The CDR3 spans 15 residues. Germline lookup yields CDR1 ENHRY and CDR2 SYGVKD. The V end was cut by 4 bases, the J end by 0 bases, with 11 bases between. Libraries were prepared by immunoSEQ multiplex PCR; TCRdb keeps only in-frame clonotypes and omits some of them. The table includes fewer than 85,000 clones, approximately 83% detected once. The V gene is TRBV10-3, the J gene TRBJ2-3; a possible D gene is TRBD1 (6 bases). The sequence was obtained from a man in his thirties or forties with COVID-19, enrolled during active disease. The sequenced material came from peripheral blood. The CDR3 spells CAISGTEPSTDTQYF. In DNA form, the CDR3 reads TGTGCCATCAGTGGGACAGAACCTAGCACAGATACGCAGTATTTT.